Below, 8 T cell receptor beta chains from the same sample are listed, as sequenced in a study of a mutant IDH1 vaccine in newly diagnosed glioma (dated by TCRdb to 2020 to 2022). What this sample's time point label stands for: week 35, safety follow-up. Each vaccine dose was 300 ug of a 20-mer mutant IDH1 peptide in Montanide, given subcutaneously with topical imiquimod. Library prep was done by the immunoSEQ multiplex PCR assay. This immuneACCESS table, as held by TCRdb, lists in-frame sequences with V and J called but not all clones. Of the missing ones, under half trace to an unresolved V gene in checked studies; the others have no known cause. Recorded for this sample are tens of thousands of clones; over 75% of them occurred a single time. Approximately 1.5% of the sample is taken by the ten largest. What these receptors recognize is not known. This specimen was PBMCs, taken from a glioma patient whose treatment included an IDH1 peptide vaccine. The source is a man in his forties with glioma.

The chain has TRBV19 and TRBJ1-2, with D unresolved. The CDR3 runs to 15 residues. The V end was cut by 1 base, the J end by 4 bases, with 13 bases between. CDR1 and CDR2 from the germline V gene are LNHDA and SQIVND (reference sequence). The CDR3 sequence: CASSIGPGYGYGYTF. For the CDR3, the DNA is TGTGCCAGTAGTATAGGTCCAGGCTATGGCTATGGCTACACCTTC.

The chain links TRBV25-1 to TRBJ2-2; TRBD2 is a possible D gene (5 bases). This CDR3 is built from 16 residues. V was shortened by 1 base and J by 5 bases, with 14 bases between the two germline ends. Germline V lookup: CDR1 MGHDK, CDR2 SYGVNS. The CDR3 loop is CASSESEGERTGELFF. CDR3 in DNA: TGTGCCAGCAGTGAATCAGAGGGAGAAAGAACCGGGGAGCTGTTTTTT. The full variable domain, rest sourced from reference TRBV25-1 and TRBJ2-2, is EADIYQTPRYLVIGTGKKITLECSQTMGHDKMYWYQQDPGMELHLIHYSYGVNSTEKGDLSSESTVSRIRTEHFPLTLESARPSHTSQYLCASSESEGERTGELFFGEGSRLTVL.

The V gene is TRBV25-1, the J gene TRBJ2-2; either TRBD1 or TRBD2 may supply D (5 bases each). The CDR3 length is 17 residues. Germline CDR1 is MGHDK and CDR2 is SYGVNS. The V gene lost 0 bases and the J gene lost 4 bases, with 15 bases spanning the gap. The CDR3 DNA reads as TGTGCCAGCAGTGAATACTCCCGGGGCGAGAGCACCGGGGAGCTGTTTTTT. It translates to CASSEYSRGESTGELFF. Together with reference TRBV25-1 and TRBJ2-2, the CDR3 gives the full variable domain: EADIYQTPRYLVIGTGKKITLECSQTMGHDKMYWYQQDPGMELHLIHYSYGVNSTEKGDLSSESTVSRIRTEHFPLTLESARPSHTSQYLCASSEYSRGESTGELFFGEGSRLTVL.

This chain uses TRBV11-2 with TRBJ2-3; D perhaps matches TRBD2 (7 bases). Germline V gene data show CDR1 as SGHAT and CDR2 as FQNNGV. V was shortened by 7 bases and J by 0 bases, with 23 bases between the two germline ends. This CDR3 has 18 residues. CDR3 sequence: CASTKLAGASGSTDTQYF. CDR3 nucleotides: TGTGCCAGCACCAAACTCGCAGGGGCTAGCGGAAGCACAGATACGCAGTATTTT.

CDR3 DNA sequence: TGCGCCAGCAGTGATAAAGTAGGATCTGGGGCCAACGTCCTGACTTTC. It translates to CASSDKVGSGANVLTF. The chain has TRBV10-1 and TRBJ2-6; D is unclear. V lost 3 bases to trimming and J lost 1 base, with 10 bases between them. Germline CDR1 reads WNHNN; CDR2 reads SYGVQD (reference sequence). The CDR3 consists of 16 residues.

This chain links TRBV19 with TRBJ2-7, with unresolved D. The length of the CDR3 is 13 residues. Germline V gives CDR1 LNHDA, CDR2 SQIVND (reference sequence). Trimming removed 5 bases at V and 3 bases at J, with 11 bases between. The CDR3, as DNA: TGTGCCAGTAGTCCTGGCGGTGGCTACGAGCAGTACTTC. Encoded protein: CASSPGGGYEQYF.

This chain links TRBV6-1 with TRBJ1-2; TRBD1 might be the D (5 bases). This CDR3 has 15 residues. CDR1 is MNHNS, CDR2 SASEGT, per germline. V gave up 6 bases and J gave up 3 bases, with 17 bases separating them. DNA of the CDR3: TGTGCCAGCAGGATGGGACGGGTGGGAGACTATGGCTACACCTTC. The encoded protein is CASRMGRVGDYGYTF.

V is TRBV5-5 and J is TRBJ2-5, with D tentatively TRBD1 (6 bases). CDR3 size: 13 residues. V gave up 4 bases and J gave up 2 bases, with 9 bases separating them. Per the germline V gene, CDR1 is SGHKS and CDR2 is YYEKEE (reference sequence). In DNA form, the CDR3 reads TGTGCCAGCAGCAAAGGACAGCAAGAGACCCAGTACTTC. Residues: CASSKGQQETQYF.